The 11 T cell receptor beta chains in this list originate from one sample, sequenced in a study of regulatory T cells in long-lasting Graves disease. Building of the TCR beta libraries involved iRepertoire HTBI primers and Arm-PCR of CDR3 regions. A single record per CDR3 protein comes from TCRdb applying MiXCR to the multiplex PCR reads. The top ten clones hold roughly 10% of a sample with hundreds of thousands of distinct CDR3 sequences, 15% to 20% of them seen once. Stated time point: newly diagnosed GD, antithyroid drugs for less than 3 months. RNA isolated from PBMCs was used to make the TCR library. These data are also associated with another study on T cells in Graves' hyperthyroidism and ophthalmopathy.

The sample was peripheral blood mononuclear cells (PBMCs), taken at new diagnosis, from a patient treated with antithyroid drugs. These receptor sequences come from a woman aged 25-40 years with Graves disease.

The chain has TRBV4-1 and TRBJ2-1; 7 nucleotides align to TRBD1. J gave up 6 bases and V 3 bases, and 11 bases lay outside the gene matches. Germline lookup yields CDR1 MGHRA and CDR2 YSYEKL. The CDR3 totals 16 residues. CDR3 loop: CASSHTRGRGSNEQFF. The CDR3 DNA follows: TGCGCCAGCAGCCACACAAGGGGCAGGGGGTCCAATGAGCAGTTCTTC.

This clonotype was recorded at least ten times. The chain has TRBV28 and TRBJ1-6; the D is unclear. Germline CDR1 and CDR2: MDHEN and SYDVKM. CDR3 length: 13 amino acids. Trimming pared 6 bases from V and 7 bases from J, leaving 10 bases between. The CDR3 sequence: CASSRDSNSPLHF. The CDR3, as DNA: TGTGCCAGCAGCCGGGATTCCAATTCACCCCTCCACTTT.

This clonotype was observed at least ten times. At one boundary the junction diverges from the germline segment, which might be a read error. The chain has TRBV4-3 and TRBJ2-3; D not resolved. CDR1 is LGHNA, CDR2 YSLEER, per germline. The CDR3 extends over 13 amino acids. The CDR3 region has the DNA TGTGCCAGCAGCCAAAACCGGTTGGATACGCAGTATTTT. Translated: CASSQNRLDTQYF.

The chain has TRBV4-1 and TRBJ2-3; no firm D call. Trimming removed 0 bases at V and 3 bases at J, with 13 bases between. Germline V lookup: CDR1 MGHRA, CDR2 YSYEKL. The CDR3 is 16 amino acids. In DNA form, the CDR3 reads TGCGCCAGCAGCCAAGATCGAGTCAAAAGGACAGATACGCAGTATTTT. Its translation: CASSQDRVKRTDTQYF.

About this clonotype: A clone one base away is much larger, so this may be a read error. The rearrangement links TRBV12-3 or TRBV12-4 to TRBJ2-1; 8 nucleotides match TRBD2. CDR3 size: 14 residues. J was trimmed by 10 bases and V by 5 bases; bases with no gene match: 10. CDR3 in DNA: TGTGCCAGCAGTAAAGCGGGAGCTAGGGACGAGCAGTTCTTC. Amino acid sequence: CASSKAGARDEQFF.

V usage is TRBV6-2 or TRBV6-3 and J usage is TRBJ1-1, with D unclear. Trimming took 2 bases from V and 2 from J, leaving 12 bases between them. Germline loops: CDR1 MNHEY, CDR2 SVGEGT. The CDR3 consists of 15 residues. As DNA, the CDR3 is TGTGCCAGCAGTTACGTCTCAGCGCGAAACACTGAAGCTTTCTTT. Residues: CASSYVSARNTEAFF.

This clonotype was seen more than once but under ten times. The DNA of the CDR3 is TGTGCCAGCAGTAGGACTAGCGGGAGTCGGAATTACTACGAGCAGTACTTC. Protein product: CASSRTSGSRNYYEQYF. The chain uses TRBV6-2 or TRBV6-3 and TRBJ2-7, with TRBD2 matching over 13 bases. CDR1 is MNHEY and CDR2 is SVGEGT in the germline V gene. J lost 3 bases, V lost 5 bases, and 10 bases had no gene match. This CDR3 has 17 amino acids.

There are many counts of this clonotype. The genes are TRBV5-1 and TRBJ2-7; 8 bases are a match to TRBD2. The germline gives CDR1 SGHRS, CDR2 YFSETQ. With 0 bases clipped from V and 7 bases from J, the junction kept 6 bases outside the gene matches. CDR3 size: 14 residues. CDR3 protein: CASSLERELREQYF. Here the CDR3 DNA reads TGCGCCAGCAGCTTGGAGCGGGAGTTAAGGGAGCAGTACTTC.

This clonotype has ten or more counts. This rearrangement joins TRBV28 to TRBJ1-1, with a tentative D call TRBD1 (6 bases). The length of the CDR3 is 15 residues. The germline V gene encodes CDR1 MDHEN and CDR2 SYDVKM. Trimming pared 6 bases from V and 5 bases from J, leaving 19 bases between. CDR3 in amino acids: CASSKRFRGRTEAFF. DNA for the CDR3: TGTGCCAGCAGCAAAAGATTCAGGGGTAGGACTGAAGCTTTCTTT.

This chain links TRBV19 with TRBJ1-2; TRBD1 matches 9 bases. J lost 6 bases, V lost 4 bases, and 3 bases had no gene match. Germline V CDR1 and CDR2: LNHDA, SQIVND (reference sequence). The CDR3 contains 13 residues. The CDR3 reads CASSRDRVNGYTF. The CDR3 DNA is TGTGCCAGTAGTAGGGACAGGGTAAATGGCTACACCTTC.

At least ten counts were recorded for this clonotype. This chain links TRBV20-1 with TRBJ2-1, with 14 positions matching TRBD2. This CDR3 region has 15 residues. The germline V gene has CDR1 DFQATT and CDR2 SNEGSKA (reference sequence). The V gene end was trimmed by 3 bases and the J gene end by 6 bases; junction bases not matched to a gene: 4. The CDR3 here is CSARRGTSGGNEQFF. CDR3 nucleotide sequence: TGCAGTGCTAGGAGGGGGACTAGCGGGGGCAATGAGCAGTTCTTC.